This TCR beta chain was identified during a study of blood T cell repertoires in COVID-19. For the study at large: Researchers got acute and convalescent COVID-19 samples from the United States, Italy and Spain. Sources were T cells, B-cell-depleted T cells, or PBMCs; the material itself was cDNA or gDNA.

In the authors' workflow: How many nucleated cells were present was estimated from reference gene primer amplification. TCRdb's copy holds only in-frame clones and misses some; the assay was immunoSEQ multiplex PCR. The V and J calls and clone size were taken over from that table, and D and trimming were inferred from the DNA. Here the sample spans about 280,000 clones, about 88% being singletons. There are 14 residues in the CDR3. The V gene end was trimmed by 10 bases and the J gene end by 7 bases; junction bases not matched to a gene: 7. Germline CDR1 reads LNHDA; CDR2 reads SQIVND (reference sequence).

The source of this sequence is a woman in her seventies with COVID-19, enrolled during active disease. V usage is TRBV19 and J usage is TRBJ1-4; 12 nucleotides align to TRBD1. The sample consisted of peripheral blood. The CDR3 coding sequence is TGTGCCACCTTGGGACAGGGGGCGCGTGAAAAACTGTTTTTT. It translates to CATLGQGAREKLFF.